The text below deals with one T cell receptor (beta chain). Its antigen is unidentified. The CDR3 is made up of 15 amino acids. Trimming cost V 0 bases and J 1 base, with 10 bases left between them. Germline loops: CDR1 SGHNT, CDR2 YYREEE (reference sequence). The data are from a study of cytomegalovirus exposure and HLA in healthy donors. For the study at large: Drawn from HLA-typed donors, 80 million to 95 million unique TCRs were held in an early data release.

Despite likely unrecorded immune exposures, the donors were nominally healthy at the time of sampling. Use of 60 Vbeta and 13 Jbeta primers characterized the PCR. Profiled with immunoSEQ multiplex PCR; TCRdb holds only in-frame clones, not every one. The table includes 150,000 to 200,000 clones, 60% to 85% detected once. Study-wide results and limits: In a later analysis, V- and J-gene trimming of beta chains associated with a DCLRE1C missense variant, replicated independently. Most CMV-associated TCR beta chains were later found to appear HLA-restricted.

The sample was PBMCs. The V call is TRBV5-4, the J call TRBJ1-1; D perhaps matches TRBD1 (5 bases). The sequence came from a female donor in good health and CMV-seronegative. In nucleotides, the CDR3 is TGTGCCAGCAGCTTGGGAATGGGGGGGAACACTGAAGCTTTCTTT. Translating gives CASSLGMGGNTEAFF. The full variable domain, its missing parts supplied by reference TRBV5-4 and TRBJ1-1, is ETGVTQSPTHLIKTRGQQVTLRCSSQSGHNTVSWYQQALGQGPQFIFQYYREEENGRGNFPPRFSGLQFPNYSSELNVNALELDDSALYLCASSLGMGGNTEAFFGQGTRLTVV.